What follows are 6 T cell receptor beta chains derived from one specimen sequenced in a study of regulatory T cells in long-lasting Graves disease. Documented time point: newly diagnosed GD, antithyroid drugs for less than 3 months. The TCR library used RNA extracted from PBMCs. TCR beta libraries were built with iRepertoire HTBI primers and Arm-PCR of CDR3 regions. TCRdb reprocessed the multiplex PCR reads with MiXCR, giving one entry per CDR3 protein. The sample carries hundreds of thousands of distinct CDR3 sequences, about 15% recorded once. The same sample was also used in a study of T cells in Graves' hyperthyroidism and ophthalmopathy.

The starting material was peripheral blood mononuclear cells (PBMCs), obtained at new diagnosis, from a patient treated with antithyroid drugs. The source of these receptors is a woman under 40 with Graves disease.

Many counts were recorded for this clonotype. The rearrangement links TRBV6-1 to TRBJ2-7; 9 positions agree with TRBD2. This CDR3 comprises 16 residues. J was trimmed by 0 bases and V by 6 bases; bases with no gene match: 9. CDR1 and CDR2 (germline): MNHNS, SASEGT. The CDR3 bases are TGTGCCAGCAGGTACAATCTAGCGGGGAGCTCCTACGAGCAGTACTTC. It translates to CASRYNLAGSSYEQYF.

The rearrangement joins TRBV5-5 to TRBJ1-1, with D maybe TRBD1 (6 bases). V was shortened by 4 bases and J by 8 bases, with 15 bases between the two germline ends. The CDR3 is 13 amino acids. Per germline, CDR1 SGHKS and CDR2 YYEKEE (reference sequence). CDR3: CASSTRTAEEAFF. For the CDR3, the DNA is TGTGCCAGCAGCACCCGGACAGCAGAGGAAGCTTTCTTT.

Turning to this clonotype: Given a much more abundant clone one base away, this may be a read error. The gene calls are TRBV2 and TRBJ1-4, with D unresolved. The germline V gene encodes CDR1 SNHLY and CDR2 FYNNEI. There are 16 residues in the CDR3. CDR3 nucleotide sequence: TGTGCCAGCAGTTTCAATCCCCTTGCAACTAATGAAAGACTGTTTTTT. It is translated as CASSFNPLATNERLFF.

This rearrangement joins TRBV5-1 to TRBJ2-2, with D maybe TRBD1 (5 bases). V was cut by 0 bases and J by 0 bases, with 9 bases left in between. The CDR3 sequence is 16 residues long. Germline V lookup: CDR1 SGHRS, CDR2 YFSETQ. CDR3 residues: CASSLEQGTNTGELFF. DNA for the CDR3: TGCGCCAGCAGCTTGGAGCAGGGTACGAACACCGGGGAGCTGTTTTTT.

This clonotype was found many times. This chain joins TRBV6-2 or TRBV6-3 and TRBJ1-6, with D unresolved. The germline gives CDR1 MNHEY, CDR2 SVGEGT. The germline V and J ends were trimmed by 3 bases and 13 bases, with 16 bases remaining between them. CDR3 size: 14 residues. The CDR3 sequence is CASSYSDAIAPLHF. The CDR3 region has the DNA TGTGCCAGCAGTTATTCCGATGCGATTGCGCCCCTCCACTTT.

V usage is TRBV20-1 and J usage is TRBJ2-3, with D possibly matching TRBD2 (6 bases). The CDR3 runs to 15 residues. Trimming shortened V by 4 bases and J by 2 bases, and 16 bases separated the two germline ends. CDR1 is DFQATT, CDR2 SNEGSKA, per germline (reference sequence). DNA for the CDR3: TGCAGTGCTAATATCGGACTACCGTCCACAGATACGCAGTATTTT. As protein: CSANIGLPSTDTQYF.